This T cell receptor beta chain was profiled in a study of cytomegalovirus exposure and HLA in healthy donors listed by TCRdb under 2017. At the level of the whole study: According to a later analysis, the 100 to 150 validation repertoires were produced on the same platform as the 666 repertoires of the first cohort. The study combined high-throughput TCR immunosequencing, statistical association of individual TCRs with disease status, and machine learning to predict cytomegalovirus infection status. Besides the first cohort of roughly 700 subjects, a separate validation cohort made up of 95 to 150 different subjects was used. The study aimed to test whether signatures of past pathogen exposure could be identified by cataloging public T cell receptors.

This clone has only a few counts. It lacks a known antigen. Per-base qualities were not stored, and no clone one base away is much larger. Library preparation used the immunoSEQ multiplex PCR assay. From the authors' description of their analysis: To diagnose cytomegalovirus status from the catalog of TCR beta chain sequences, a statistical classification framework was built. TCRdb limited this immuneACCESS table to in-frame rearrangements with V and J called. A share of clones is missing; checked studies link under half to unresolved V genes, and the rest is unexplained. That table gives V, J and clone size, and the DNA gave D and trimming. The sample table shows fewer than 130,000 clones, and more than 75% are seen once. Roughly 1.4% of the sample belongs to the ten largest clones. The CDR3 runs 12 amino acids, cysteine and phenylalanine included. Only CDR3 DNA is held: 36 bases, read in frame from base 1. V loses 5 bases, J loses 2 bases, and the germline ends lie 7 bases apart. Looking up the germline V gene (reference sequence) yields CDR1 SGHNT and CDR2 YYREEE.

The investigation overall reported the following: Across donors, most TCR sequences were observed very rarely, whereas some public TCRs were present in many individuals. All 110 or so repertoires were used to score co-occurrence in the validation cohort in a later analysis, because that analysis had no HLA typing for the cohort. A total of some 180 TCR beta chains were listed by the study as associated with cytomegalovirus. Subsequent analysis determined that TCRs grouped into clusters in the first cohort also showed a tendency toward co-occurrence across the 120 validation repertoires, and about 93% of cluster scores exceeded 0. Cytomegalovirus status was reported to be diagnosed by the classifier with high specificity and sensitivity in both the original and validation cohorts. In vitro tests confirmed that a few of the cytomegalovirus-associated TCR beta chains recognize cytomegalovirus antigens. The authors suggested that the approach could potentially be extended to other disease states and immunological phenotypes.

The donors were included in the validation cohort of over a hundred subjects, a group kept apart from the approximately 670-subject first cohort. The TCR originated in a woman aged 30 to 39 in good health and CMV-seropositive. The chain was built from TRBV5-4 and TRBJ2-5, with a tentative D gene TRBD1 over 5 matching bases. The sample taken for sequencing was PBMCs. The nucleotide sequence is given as TGTGCCAGCAGTACAGGACAAGAGACCCAGTACTTC. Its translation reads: CASSTGQETQYF.